The 10 T cell receptor beta chains given below trace back to one sample, sequenced in a study of blood T cell repertoires in COVID-19. This table comes from immunoSEQ multiplex PCR, and its TCRdb copy is limited to in-frame clones, with some not included. The sample contains some 99,000 clones, around 72% of which appear only once. Sequencing was done on a sample of peripheral blood. The receptor source for this set is a man between 65 and 85 years old with acute or convalescent COVID-19.

The V gene is TRBV18, the J gene TRBJ2-7, with 9 positions matching TRBD1. The CDR3 sequence is 15 residues long. Germline V gives CDR1 KGHSH, CDR2 LQKENI. The V gene end was trimmed by 3 bases and the J gene end by 3 bases; junction bases not matched to a gene: 6. CDR3 loop: CASSPPGTGSYEQYF. DNA for the CDR3: TGTGCCAGCTCACCCCCCGGGACAGGGAGCTACGAGCAGTACTTC.

The chain is built from TRBV9 and TRBJ2-5, with TRBD1 matching 10 bases. The CDR3 has 15 amino acids. Germline V lookup: CDR1 SGDLS, CDR2 YYNGEE. V lost 3 bases and J lost 5; bases outside the gene matches: 7. CDR3: CASSGDRGQGETQYF. CDR3 in DNA: TGTGCCAGCAGCGGCGACAGGGGGCAGGGGGAGACCCAGTACTTC.

The V gene is TRBV7-2, the J gene TRBJ2-1, with 11 nucleotides matching TRBD2. This CDR3 is built from 21 residues. V was pared by 0 bases and J by 0 bases, with 13 bases of the junction left unmatched. Germline CDR1 SGHTA, CDR2 FQGNSA. The CDR3 bases are TGTGCCAGCAGCTTAGCTCGGGGAGGACTAGCGGGCAGCTCCTCCTACAATGAGCAGTTCTTC. Translated, it gives CASSLARGGLAGSSSYNEQFF.

The V and J genes are TRBV3-1 (or the pseudogene TRBV3-2) and TRBJ2-1; 9 bases are shared with TRBD2. Germline loops: CDR1 LGHDT, CDR2 YNNKEL (reference sequence). J lost 7 bases, V lost 1 base, and 5 bases had no gene match. This CDR3 comprises 15 residues. Written as DNA, the CDR3 is TGTGCCAGCAGCCAAGGTGGGACTAGCTTAAATGAGCAGTTCTTC. Translation gives CASSQGGTSLNEQFF.

This chain uses TRBV2 with TRBJ2-7, with 11 bases lining up with TRBD1. V lost 8 bases and J lost 4; bases outside the gene matches: 7. This CDR3 contains 14 residues. Germline loops: CDR1 SNHLY, CDR2 FYNNEI. CDR3 nucleotides: TGTGCCAGCCGCGGACAGGGGGCCGTTTACGAGCAGTACTTC. As protein: CASRGQGAVYEQYF.

V gene TRBV6-5 combines with J gene TRBJ2-2; D is unclear. The CDR3 is made up of 16 amino acids. The germline V gene encodes CDR1 MNHEY and CDR2 SVGAGI. V lost 0 bases, J lost 0 bases, and 8 bases lay in between. CDR3 sequence (DNA): TGTGCCAGCAGTTACTCTTTACAGCCGAACACCGGGGAGCTGTTTTTT. Translating it yields CASSYSLQPNTGELFF.

CDR3 nucleotides: TGTGCCAGCAGCCAAGATCTAGCGGGAGCGCGGAATGAGCAGTTCTTC. It encodes CASSQDLAGARNEQFF. The chain employs TRBV4-2 and TRBJ2-1; 10 bases align to TRBD2. The J segment lost 7 bases and the V segment lost 0 bases, leaving 6 bases of the junction unmatched. Germline V CDR1 and CDR2: LGHNA, YNFKEQ. The CDR3 is 16 residues long.

Only a few counts were recorded for this clone. The rearrangement uses TRBV29-1 and TRBJ1-5, with 7 bases fitting TRBD1. The J segment lost 4 bases and the V segment lost 6 bases, leaving 6 bases of the junction unmatched. The CDR3 is 13 residues long. Looked up from germline, CDR1 is SQVTM and CDR2 is ANQGSEA. As DNA, the CDR3 is TGCAGCGTGGGGGACAGCCCAAATCAGCCCCAGCATTTT. Its translation is CSVGDSPNQPQHF.

The V and J genes are TRBV4-3 and TRBJ2-7, with a tentative D call TRBD2 (6 bases). The CDR3 extends over 14 amino acids. Trimming shortened V by 0 bases and J by 2 bases, and 8 bases separated the two germline ends. Looked up from germline, CDR1 is LGHNA and CDR2 is YSLEER. CDR3 residues: CASSQDPGAYEQYF. CDR3 bases: TGCGCCAGCAGCCAAGATCCGGGGGCCTACGAGCAGTACTTC.

The sample holds a few counts of this clone. The chain carries TRBV18 and TRBJ2-7; TRBD1 matches at 12 bases. Germline lookup yields CDR1 KGHSH and CDR2 LQKENI. The V segment lost 6 bases and the J segment 6 bases; nucleotides outside the gene matches: 9. The CDR3 length is 15 residues. DNA of the CDR3: TGTGCCAGCTCTCACCCGGGACAGGGGGCTCTCGAGCAGTACTTC. This codes for CASSHPGQGALEQYF.